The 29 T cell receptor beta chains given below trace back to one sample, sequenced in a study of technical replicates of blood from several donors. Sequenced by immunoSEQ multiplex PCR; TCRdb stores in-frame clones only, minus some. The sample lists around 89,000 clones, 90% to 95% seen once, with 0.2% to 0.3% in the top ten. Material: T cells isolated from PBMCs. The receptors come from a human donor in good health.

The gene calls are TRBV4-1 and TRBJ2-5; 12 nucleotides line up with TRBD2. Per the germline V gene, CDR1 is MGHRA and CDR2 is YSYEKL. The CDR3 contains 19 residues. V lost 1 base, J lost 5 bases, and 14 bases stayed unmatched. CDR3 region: CASSQVLAGGPPWMETQYF. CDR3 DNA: TGCGCCAGCAGCCAAGTTCTAGCGGGAGGGCCCCCGTGGATGGAGACCCAGTACTTC.

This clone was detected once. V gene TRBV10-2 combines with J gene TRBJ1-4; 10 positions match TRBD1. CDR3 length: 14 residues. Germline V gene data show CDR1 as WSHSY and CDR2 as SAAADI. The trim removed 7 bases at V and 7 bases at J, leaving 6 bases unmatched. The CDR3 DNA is TGCGCCAGCAAGCCGGGACAGGGGAGTGAAAAACTGTTTTTT. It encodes CASKPGQGSEKLFF.

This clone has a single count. For the CDR3, the DNA is TGCGCCAGCAGCCTTAAGACAGGGGACAATGAAAAACTGTTTTTT. This gives the protein CASSLKTGDNEKLFF. The chain couples TRBV5-1 to TRBJ1-4, with 8 bases that match TRBD1. This CDR3 has 15 residues. The germline CDR1 and CDR2 sequences are SGHRS and YFSETQ. V was clipped by 4 bases and J by 5 bases; unmatched bases: 7.

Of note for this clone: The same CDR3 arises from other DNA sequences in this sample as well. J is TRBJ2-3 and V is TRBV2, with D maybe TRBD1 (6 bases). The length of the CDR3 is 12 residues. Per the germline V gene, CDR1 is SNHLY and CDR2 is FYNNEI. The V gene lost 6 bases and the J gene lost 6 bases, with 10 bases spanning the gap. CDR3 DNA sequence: TGTGCCAGCAGGGAGAGGGGGGATACGCAGTATTTT. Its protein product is CASRERGDTQYF.

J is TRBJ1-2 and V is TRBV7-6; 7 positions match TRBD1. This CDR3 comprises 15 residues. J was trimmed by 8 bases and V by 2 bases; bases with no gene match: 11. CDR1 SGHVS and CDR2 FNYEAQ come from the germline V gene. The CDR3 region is CASSLQDRQGVGYTF. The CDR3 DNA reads TGTGCCAGCAGCTTACAGGACCGACAGGGCGTAGGCTACACCTTC. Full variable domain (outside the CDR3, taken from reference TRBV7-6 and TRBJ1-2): GAGVSQSPRYKVTKRGQDVALRCDPISGHVSLYWYRQALGQGPEFLTYFNYEAQQDKSGLPNDRFSAERPEGSISTLTIQRTEQRDSAMYRCASSLQDRQGVGYTFGSGTRLTVV.

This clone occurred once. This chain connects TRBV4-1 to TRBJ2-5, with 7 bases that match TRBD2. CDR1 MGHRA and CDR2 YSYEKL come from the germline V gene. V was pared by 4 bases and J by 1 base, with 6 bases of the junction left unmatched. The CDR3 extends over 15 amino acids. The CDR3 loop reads CASSPRGTIQETQYF. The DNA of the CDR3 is TGCGCCAGCAGCCCGCGGGGGACCATCCAAGAGACCCAGTACTTC.

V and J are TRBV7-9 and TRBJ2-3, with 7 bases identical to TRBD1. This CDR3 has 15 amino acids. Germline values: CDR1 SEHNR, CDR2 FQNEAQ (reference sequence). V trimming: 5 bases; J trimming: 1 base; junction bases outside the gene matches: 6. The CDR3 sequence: CASSPDRVGTDTQYF. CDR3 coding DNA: TGTGCCAGCAGCCCCGACAGGGTCGGCACAGATACGCAGTATTTT.

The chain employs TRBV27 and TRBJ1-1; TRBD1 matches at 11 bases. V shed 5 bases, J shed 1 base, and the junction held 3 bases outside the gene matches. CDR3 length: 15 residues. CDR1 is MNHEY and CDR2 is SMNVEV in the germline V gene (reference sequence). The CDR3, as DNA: TGTGCCAGCAGTCTCGGGACAGGGGGGAACACTGAAGCTTTCTTT. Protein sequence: CASSLGTGGNTEAFF.

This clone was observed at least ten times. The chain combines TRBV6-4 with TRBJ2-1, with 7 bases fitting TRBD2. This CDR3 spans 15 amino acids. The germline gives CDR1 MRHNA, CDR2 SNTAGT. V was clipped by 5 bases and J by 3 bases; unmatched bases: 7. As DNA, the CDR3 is TGTGCCAGCAGTACCCGCAGCGGGGACTACAATGAGCAGTTCTTC. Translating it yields CASSTRSGDYNEQFF.

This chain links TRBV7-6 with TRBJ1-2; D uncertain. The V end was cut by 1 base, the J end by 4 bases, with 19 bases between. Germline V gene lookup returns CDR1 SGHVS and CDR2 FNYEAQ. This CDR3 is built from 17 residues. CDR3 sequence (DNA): TGTGCCAGCAGCTTAGGCGGGTTGTGGCAGCCGACCTATGGCTACACCTTC. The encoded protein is CASSLGGLWQPTYGYTF.

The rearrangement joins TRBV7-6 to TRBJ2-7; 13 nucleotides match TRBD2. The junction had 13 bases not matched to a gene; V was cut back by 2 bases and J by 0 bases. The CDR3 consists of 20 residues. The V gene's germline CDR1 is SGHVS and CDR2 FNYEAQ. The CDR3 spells CASSLTPPGLAGESSYEQYF. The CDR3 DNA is TGTGCCAGCAGCTTAACGCCGCCAGGACTAGCGGGAGAAAGCTCCTACGAGCAGTACTTC.

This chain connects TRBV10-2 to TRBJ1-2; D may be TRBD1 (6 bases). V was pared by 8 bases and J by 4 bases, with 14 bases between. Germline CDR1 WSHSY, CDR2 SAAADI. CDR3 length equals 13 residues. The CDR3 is CASGFQTGYGYTF. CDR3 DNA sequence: TGCGCCAGCGGTTTTCAGACAGGCTATGGCTACACCTTC.

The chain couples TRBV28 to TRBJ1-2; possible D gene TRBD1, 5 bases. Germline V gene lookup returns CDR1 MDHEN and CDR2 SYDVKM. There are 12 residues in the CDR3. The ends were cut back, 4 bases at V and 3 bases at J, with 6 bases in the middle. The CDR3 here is CASSSRDYGYTF. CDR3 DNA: TGTGCCAGCAGTTCCAGGGACTATGGCTACACCTTC.

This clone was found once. The CDR3 DNA reads TGTGCCAGCTACAGCGGTAGTTCCTACGAGCAGTACTTC. It translates to CASYSGSSYEQYF. The rearrangement links TRBV27 to TRBJ2-7; the D gene is possibly TRBD2 (5 bases). The CDR3 runs to 13 residues. V was shortened by 8 bases and J by 1 base, with 12 bases between the two germline ends. CDR1 MNHEY and CDR2 SMNVEV come from the germline V gene (reference sequence).

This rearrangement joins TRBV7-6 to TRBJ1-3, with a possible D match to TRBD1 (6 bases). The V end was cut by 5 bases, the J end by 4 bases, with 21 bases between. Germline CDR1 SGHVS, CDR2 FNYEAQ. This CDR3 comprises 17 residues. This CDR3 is CASSPFESGVVGNTIYF. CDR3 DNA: TGTGCCAGCAGCCCCTTCGAATCAGGGGTCGTCGGAAACACCATATATTTT.

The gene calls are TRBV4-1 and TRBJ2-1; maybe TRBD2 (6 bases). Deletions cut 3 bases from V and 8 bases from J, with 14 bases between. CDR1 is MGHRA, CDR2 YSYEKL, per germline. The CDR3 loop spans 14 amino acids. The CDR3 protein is CASSQAGSGDEQFF. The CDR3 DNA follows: TGCGCCAGCAGCCAGGCGGGGTCTGGGGATGAGCAGTTCTTC.

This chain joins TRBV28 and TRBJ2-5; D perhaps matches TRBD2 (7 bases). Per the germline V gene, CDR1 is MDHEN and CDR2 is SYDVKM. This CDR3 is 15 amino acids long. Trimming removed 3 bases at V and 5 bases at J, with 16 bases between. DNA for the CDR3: TGTGCCAGCAGTTTGGGGGGGCACGGTTGGGAGACCCAGTACTTC. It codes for CASSLGGHGWETQYF.

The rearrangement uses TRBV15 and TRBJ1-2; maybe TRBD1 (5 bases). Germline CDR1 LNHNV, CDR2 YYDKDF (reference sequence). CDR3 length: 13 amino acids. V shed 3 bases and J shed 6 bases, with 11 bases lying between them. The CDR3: CATSRAGGDGYTF. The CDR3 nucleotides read TGTGCCACCAGCAGGGCTGGGGGGGATGGCTACACCTTC.

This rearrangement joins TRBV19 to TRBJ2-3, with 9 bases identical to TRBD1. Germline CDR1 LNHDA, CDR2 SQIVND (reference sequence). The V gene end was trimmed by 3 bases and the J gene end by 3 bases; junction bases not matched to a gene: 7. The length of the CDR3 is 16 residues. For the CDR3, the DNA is TGTGCCAGTAGTATTTCGGGACAGGGTGGAACAGATACGCAGTATTTT. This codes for CASSISGQGGTDTQYF.

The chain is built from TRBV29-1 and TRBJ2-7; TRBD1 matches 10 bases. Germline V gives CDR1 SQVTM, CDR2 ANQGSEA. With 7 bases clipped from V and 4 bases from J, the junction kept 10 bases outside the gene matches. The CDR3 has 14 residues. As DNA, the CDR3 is TGCAGCGCCATTTTGACAGGGGGCTGGTACGAGCAGTACTTC. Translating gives CSAILTGGWYEQYF.

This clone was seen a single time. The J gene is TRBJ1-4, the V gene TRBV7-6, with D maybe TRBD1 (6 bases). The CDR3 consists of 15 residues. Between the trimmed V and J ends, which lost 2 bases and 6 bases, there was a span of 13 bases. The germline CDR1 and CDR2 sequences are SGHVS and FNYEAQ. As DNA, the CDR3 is TGTGCCAGCAGCTTAAGGGGGGGGGCTGATGAAAAACTGTTTTTT. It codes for CASSLRGGADEKLFF. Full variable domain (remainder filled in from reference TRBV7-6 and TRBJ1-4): GAGVSQSPRYKVTKRGQDVALRCDPISGHVSLYWYRQALGQGPEFLTYFNYEAQQDKSGLPNDRFSAERPEGSISTLTIQRTEQRDSAMYRCASSLRGGADEKLFFGSGTQLSVL.

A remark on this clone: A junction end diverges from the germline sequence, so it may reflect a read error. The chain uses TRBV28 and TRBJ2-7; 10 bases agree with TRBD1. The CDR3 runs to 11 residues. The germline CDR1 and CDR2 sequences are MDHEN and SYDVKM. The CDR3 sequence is CASSLDRGQDF. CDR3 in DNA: TGTGCCAGCAGTTTAGACAGGGGGCAGGACTTC.

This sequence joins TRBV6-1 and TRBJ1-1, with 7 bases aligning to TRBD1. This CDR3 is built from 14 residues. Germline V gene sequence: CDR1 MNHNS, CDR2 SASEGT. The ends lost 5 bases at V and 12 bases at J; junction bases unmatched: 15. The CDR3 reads CASSSADRVTVPFF. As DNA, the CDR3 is TGTGCCAGCAGTTCCGCAGACAGGGTGACTGTACCTTTCTTT.

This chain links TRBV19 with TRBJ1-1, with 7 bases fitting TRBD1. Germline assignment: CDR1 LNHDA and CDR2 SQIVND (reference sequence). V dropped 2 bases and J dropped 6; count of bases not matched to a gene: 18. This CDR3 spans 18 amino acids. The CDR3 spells CASSIRGGQTIRQPEAFF. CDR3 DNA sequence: TGTGCCAGTAGTATAAGAGGGGGCCAGACGATACGCCAACCTGAAGCTTTCTTT.

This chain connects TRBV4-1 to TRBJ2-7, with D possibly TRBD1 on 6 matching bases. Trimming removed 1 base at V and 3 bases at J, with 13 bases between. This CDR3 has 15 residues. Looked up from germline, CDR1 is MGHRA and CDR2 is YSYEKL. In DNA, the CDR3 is TGCGCCAGCAGCCAAGTTAATGGACAGAACTACGAGCAGTACTTC. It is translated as CASSQVNGQNYEQYF.

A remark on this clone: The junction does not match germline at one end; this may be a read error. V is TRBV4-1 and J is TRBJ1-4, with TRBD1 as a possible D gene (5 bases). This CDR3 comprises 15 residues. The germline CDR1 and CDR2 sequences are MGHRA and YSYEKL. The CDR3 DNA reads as TGCGCCAGCAGCCGACGCATAGGGGAAGGGGAAAAACTGGTTTTT. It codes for CASSRRIGEGEKLVF.

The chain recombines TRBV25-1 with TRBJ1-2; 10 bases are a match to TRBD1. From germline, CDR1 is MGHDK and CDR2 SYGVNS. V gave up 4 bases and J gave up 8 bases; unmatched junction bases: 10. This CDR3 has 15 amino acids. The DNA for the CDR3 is TGTGCCAGCAGTGCCTCCCGACAGGGGGCGGGAGGCTACACCTTC. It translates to CASSASRQGAGGYTF.

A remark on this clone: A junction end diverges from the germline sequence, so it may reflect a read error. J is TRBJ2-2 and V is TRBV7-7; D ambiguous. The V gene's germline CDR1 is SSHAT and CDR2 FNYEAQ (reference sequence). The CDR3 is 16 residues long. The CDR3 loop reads CASSLEAATLGGELFF. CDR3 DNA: TGTGCTAGCAGCTTAGAAGCAGCGACTCTTGGGGGGGAGCTGTTTTTT.

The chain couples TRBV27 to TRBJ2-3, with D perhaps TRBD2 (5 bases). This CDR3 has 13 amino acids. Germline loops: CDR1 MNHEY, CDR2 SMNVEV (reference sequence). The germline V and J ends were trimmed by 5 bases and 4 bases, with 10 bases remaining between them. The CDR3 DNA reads TGTGCCAGCAGTCCAAACGGGGCAGATACGCAGTATTTT. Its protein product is CASSPNGADTQYF.